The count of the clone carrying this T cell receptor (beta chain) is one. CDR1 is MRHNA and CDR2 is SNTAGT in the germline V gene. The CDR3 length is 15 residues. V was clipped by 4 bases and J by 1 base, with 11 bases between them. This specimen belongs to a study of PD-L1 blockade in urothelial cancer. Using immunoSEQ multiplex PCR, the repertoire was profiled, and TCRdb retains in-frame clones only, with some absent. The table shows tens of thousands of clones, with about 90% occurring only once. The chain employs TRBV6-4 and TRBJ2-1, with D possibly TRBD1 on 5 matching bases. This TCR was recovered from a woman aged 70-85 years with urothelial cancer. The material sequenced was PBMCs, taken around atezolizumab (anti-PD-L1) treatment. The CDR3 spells CASSVETASYNEQFF. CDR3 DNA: TGTGCCAGCAGTGTGGAGACAGCATCCTACAATGAGCAGTTCTTC.